Presented here are 13 T cell receptor beta chains from one specimen sequenced in a study of somatic mutations in cytotoxic T cells in rheumatoid arthritis. TCRdb's table, derived via immunoSEQ multiplex PCR, lists solely in-frame clones and lacks some. The repertoire holds 10,000 to 12,000 clones, with over 75% as singletons. Input material: CD4+ T cells sorted from blood. The receptors shown here come from a woman aged 18-29 years with rheumatoid arthritis.

The chain recombines TRBV6-5 with TRBJ2-1; 7 bases match TRBD1. V shed 4 bases and J 2 bases; nucleotides not matched to a gene: 5. The CDR3 has 15 residues. CDR1 is MNHEY and CDR2 is SVGAGI in the germline V gene. CDR3 sequence (DNA): TGTGCCAGCAGTTTACGGGGACAGCCCTACAATGAGCAGTTCTTC. Encoded protein: CASSLRGQPYNEQFF.

This chain connects TRBV29-1 to TRBJ1-5; no firm D call. V was clipped by 4 bases and J by 6 bases, with 13 bases between them. The CDR3 has 13 amino acids. Germline V CDR1 and CDR2: SQVTM, ANQGSEA. CDR3 DNA: TGCAGCGTTGTTGCGGATTTCGGTCAGCCCCAGCATTTT. As protein: CSVVADFGQPQHF.

This clone was counted a few times. The V and J genes are TRBV19 and TRBJ1-1; TRBD1 matches at 7 bases. Trimming at V came to 3 bases and at J to 11 bases, leaving 12 bases not matched to a gene. The CDR3 has 14 amino acids. CDR1 LNHDA and CDR2 SQIVND come from the germline V gene (reference sequence). Written as DNA, the CDR3 is TGTGCCAGTAGTATGGGGTTTGACAGGGCGGATGCTTTCTTT. Its protein product is CASSMGFDRADAFF.

J is TRBJ2-2 and V is TRBV9; 7 bases are a match to TRBD2. The V segment lost 3 bases and the J segment 2 bases; nucleotides outside the gene matches: 13. The germline gives CDR1 SGDLS, CDR2 YYNGEE. The CDR3 spans 18 residues. CDR3: CASSGRVVGGVNTGELFF. In DNA form, the CDR3 reads TGTGCCAGCAGCGGCAGGGTAGTTGGGGGGGTCAACACCGGGGAGCTGTTTTTT.

The rearrangement joins TRBV6-5 to TRBJ2-2, with a possible D match to TRBD2 (6 bases). The CDR3 is made up of 14 amino acids. Trimming cost V 2 bases and J 7 bases, with 11 bases left between them. Germline CDR1 is MNHEY and CDR2 is SVGAGI. The CDR3 region has the DNA TGTGCCAGCAGTTACAATGGGGGAGGCGGGGAGCTGTTTTTT. Its protein is CASSYNGGGGELFF.

On this clone: The junction does not match germline at one end; this may be a read error. Other DNA sequences in the sample encode the same CDR3. This rearrangement joins TRBV9 to TRBJ1-2; perhaps TRBD1 as D (5 bases). Germline CDR1 is SGDLS and CDR2 is YYNGEE. CDR3 length equals 15 residues. The CDR3 sequence: CASSGGGYVAYGYTF. CDR3 in DNA: TGTGCCAGCAGCGGCGGGGGATACGTAGCCTATGGCTACACCTTT.

This chain uses TRBV14 with TRBJ2-7; a weak D match, TRBD1 (6 bases). The CDR3 has 14 residues. V lost 4 bases and J lost 1, with 11 bases in between. Looked up from germline, CDR1 is SGHDN and CDR2 is FVKESK. The CDR3 region has the DNA TGTGCCAGCAGCCTAAAAGACAGGTCCTACGAGCAGTACTTC. Protein: CASSLKDRSYEQYF.

The J gene is TRBJ2-7, the V gene TRBV5-1; 12 bases are shared with TRBD2. The length of the CDR3 is 17 residues. J was trimmed by 0 bases and V by 4 bases; bases with no gene match: 8. CDR1 and CDR2 (germline): SGHRS, YFSETQ. CDR3 sequence (DNA): TGCGCCAGCAGCATGGGACTAGCGGGTATCTCCTCCTACGAGCAGTACTTC. Residues: CASSMGLAGISSYEQYF.

Concerning this clone: Germline and junction disagree at one end, which may indicate a read error. Other DNA sequences in this specimen translate into the identical CDR3. The chain couples TRBV4-1 to TRBJ2-3; 7 nucleotides align to TRBD1. Germline assignment: CDR1 MGHRA and CDR2 YSYEKL. This CDR3 is 15 amino acids long. Written as DNA, the CDR3 is TGCGCCAGTAGCCCAAGGGGGCAGGGGACAGATACGCAGTATTTT. Translation gives CASSPRGQGTDTQYF.

The rearrangement uses TRBV30 and TRBJ1-5, with D unclear. CDR1 and CDR2 from the germline V gene are GTSNPN and SVGIG (reference sequence). CDR3 length: 14 amino acids. V dropped 0 bases and J dropped 4 bases, with 10 bases sitting between them. CDR3 sequence reads: CAWSVEGGNQPQHF. The CDR3 DNA reads as TGTGCCTGGAGTGTGGAGGGCGGGAATCAGCCCCAGCATTTT.

The J gene is TRBJ1-5, the V gene TRBV29-1, with a possible D match to TRBD1 (5 bases). Between the trimmed V and J ends, which lost 6 bases and 2 bases, there was a span of 11 bases. The CDR3 loop spans 13 amino acids. Germline V gene sequence: CDR1 SQVTM, CDR2 ANQGSEA. The CDR3 bases are TGCAGCGTCTGGGGAGGGGGCAATCAGCCCCAGCATTTT. Translating it yields CSVWGGGNQPQHF.

The V call is TRBV2, the J call TRBJ2-1; 14 nucleotides align to TRBD2. Trimming at V came to 6 bases and at J to 11 bases, leaving 9 bases not matched to a gene. The CDR3 sequence is 15 residues long. The V gene's germline CDR1 is SNHLY and CDR2 FYNNEI. The CDR3 region is CASRPGTSGSGKQFF. The CDR3 DNA reads TGTGCCAGCAGACCCGGGACTAGCGGGAGCGGTAAGCAGTTCTTC. The full variable domain, with the rest looked up from reference TRBV2 and TRBJ2-1, is EPEVTQTPSHQVTQMGQEVILRCVPISNHLYFYWYRQILGQKVEFLVSFYNNEISEKSEIFDDQFSVERPDGSNFTLKIRSTKLEDSAMYFCASRPGTSGSGKQFFGPGTRLTVL.

This chain uses TRBV30 with TRBJ1-3; D gene unclear. CDR1 is GTSNPN and CDR2 is SVGIG in the germline V gene (reference sequence). This CDR3 contains 14 residues. The germline V and J ends were trimmed by 0 bases and 0 bases, with 6 bases remaining between them. CDR3 protein: CAWSVLHSGNTIYF. The CDR3, as DNA: TGTGCCTGGAGTGTACTGCACTCTGGAAACACCATATATTTT.